This T cell receptor beta chain emerged from a study of early T cells in non-severe SARS-CoV-2 infection. In the study overall: Sequencing of bulk RNA from unsorted whole blood was done, without chain pairing. General observations from the study: Private and CD4 specificities were missed by VDJdb matching, which favored anti-spike CD8 responses.

Trimming removed 6 bases at V and 1 base at J, with 41 bases between. The CDR3 contains 23 residues. Germline CDR1 and CDR2: SGHTS and YDEGEE. MiXCR was run by TCRdb on the 5' RACE reads, yielding one entry per CDR3 protein. The sample contains fewer than 80,000 distinct CDR3 sequences, 4.6% of which appear only once. This clonotype showed up many times. The antigen is not known. This TCR derives from an adult who was a healthcare worker with PCR-confirmed SARS-CoV-2 infection or an uninfected control (not recorded which). The donor label of this sample is uncertain. The material sequenced was whole blood, taken at baseline. The chain uses TRBV5-8 and TRBJ2-7; possible D gene TRBD2, 6 bases. The CDR3 DNA sequence: TGTGCCAGCAATACCCCCGGGGAAACAAGCTCCTACGGAGTACCGGAGGGTTCCTACGAGCAGTACTTC. Protein product: CASNTPGETSSYGVPEGSYEQYF.